The T cell receptor (beta chain) under discussion was sequenced for a study of T cell changes during pregnancy in multiple sclerosis. Sequenced by immunoSEQ multiplex PCR; TCRdb stores in-frame clones only, minus some. The sample has around 69,000 clones; approximately 90% are singletons. This CDR3 region has 15 residues. V trimming: 4 bases; J trimming: 2 bases; junction bases outside the gene matches: 5. Germline assignment: CDR1 LGHNA and CDR2 YSLEER. V and J are TRBV4-3 and TRBJ1-3; 7 nucleotides align to TRBD1. This receptor was taken from a female donor in good health, enrolled as a control in a pregnancy study. This sample comprised peripheral blood, obtained in the second trimester of pregnancy. The CDR3 protein is CASSLGQQTGNTIYF. CDR3 DNA sequence: TGCGCCAGCAGCCTGGGACAGCAGACTGGAAACACCATATATTTT.